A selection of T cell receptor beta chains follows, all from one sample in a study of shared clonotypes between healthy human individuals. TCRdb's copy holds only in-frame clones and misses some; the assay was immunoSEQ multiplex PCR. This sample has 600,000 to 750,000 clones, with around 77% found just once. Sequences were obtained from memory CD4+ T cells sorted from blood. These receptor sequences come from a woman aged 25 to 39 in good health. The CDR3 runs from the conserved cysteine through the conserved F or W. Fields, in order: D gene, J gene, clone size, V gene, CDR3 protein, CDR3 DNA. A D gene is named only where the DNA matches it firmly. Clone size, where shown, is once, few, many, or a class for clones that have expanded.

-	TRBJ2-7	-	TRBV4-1	CASSQRSSYEQYF	TGCGCCAGCTCTCAGAGGAGCTCCTACGAGCAGTACTTC
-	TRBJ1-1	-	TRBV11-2	CASSLGLGQGGRAFF	TGTGCCAGCAGCTTAGGTCTGGGGCAGGGTGGTCGAGCTTTCTTT
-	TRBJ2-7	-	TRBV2	CASSERRQGLTYEQYF	TGTGCCAGCAGTGAACGGCGGCAGGGTTTGACCTACGAGCAGTACTTC
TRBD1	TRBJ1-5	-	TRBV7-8	CASSSGQGAYQPQHF	TGTGCCAGCAGTTCTGGACAGGGGGCCTATCAGCCCCAGCATTTT
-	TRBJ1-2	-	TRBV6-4	CASSPGHSSNYGYTF	TGTGCCAGCAGCCCGGGACATTCGTCTAACTATGGCTACACCTTC
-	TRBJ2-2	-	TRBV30	CAWSPASATGELFF	TGTGCCTGGAGTCCAGCTAGCGCGACCGGGGAGCTGTTTTTT
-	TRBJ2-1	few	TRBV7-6	CASSLAPDRIEQFF	TGTGCCAGCAGCTTAGCCCCCGACCGGATAGAGCAGTTCTTC
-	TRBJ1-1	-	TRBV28	CASSGPWAEAFF	TGTGCCAGCAGTGGACCCTGGGCTGAAGCTTTCTTT
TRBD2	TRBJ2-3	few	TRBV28	CASSSLGLAGEVTDTQYF	TGTGCCAGCAGTTCCCTCGGACTAGCGGGAGAAGTCACAGATACGCAGTATTTT
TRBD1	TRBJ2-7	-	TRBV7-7	CASSPNRGDEQYF	TGTGCCAGCAGCCCCAACAGGGGGGACGAGCAGTACTTC
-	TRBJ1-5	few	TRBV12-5	CASGLAEDQPQHF	TGTGCTAGTGGTTTGGCAGAAGACCAGCCCCAGCATTTT
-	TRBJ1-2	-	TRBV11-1	CASSLGDTPLEGYTF	TGTGCCAGCAGCTTAGGGGACACCCCACTTGAGGGCTACACCTTC
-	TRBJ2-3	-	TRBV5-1	CASSLAGRQAQYF	TGCGCCAGCAGCTTGGCGGGCAGGCAGGCGCAGTATTTT
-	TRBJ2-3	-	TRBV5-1	CASSLGADDTQYF	TGCGCCAGCAGCTTGGGTGCGGATGATACGCAGTATTTT
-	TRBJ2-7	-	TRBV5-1	CASSLRQGGYEQYF	TGCGCCAGCAGCTTACGTCAGGGGGGCTACGAGCAGTACTTC
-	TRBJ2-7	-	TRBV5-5	CASSSRVTYEQYF	TGTGCCAGCAGCTCCCGGGTCACCTACGAGCAGTACTTC
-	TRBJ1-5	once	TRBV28	CASSNPSSSNQPQHF	TGTGCCAGCAGTAACCCGTCGTCGAGCAATCAGCCCCAGCATTTT
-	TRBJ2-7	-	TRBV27	CASRTEQGRPFEQYF	TGTGCCAGCAGGACCGAACAGGGGAGGCCGTTCGAGCAGTACTTC
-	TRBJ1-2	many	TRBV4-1	CASSQDPTTGLSYGYTF	TGCGCCAGCAGCCAAGATCCGACTACAGGGCTGAGCTATGGCTACACCTTC
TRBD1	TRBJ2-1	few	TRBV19	CASSKDRGSGSYNEQFF	TGTGCCAGTAGTAAGGACAGGGGTTCGGGCTCCTACAATGAGCAGTTCTTC
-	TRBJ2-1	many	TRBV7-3	CASSSGLNLYNEQFF	TGTGCCAGCAGCTCCGGACTAAACCTCTACAATGAGCAGTTCTTC
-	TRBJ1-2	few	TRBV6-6	CASSKWGYGYTF	TGTGCCAGCAGTAAATGGGGCTATGGCTACACCTTC
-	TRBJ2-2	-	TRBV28	CASSLFVTGELFF	TGTGCCAGCAGTTTATTCGTCACCGGGGAGCTGTTTTTT
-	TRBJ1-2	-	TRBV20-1	CSATGYTF	TGCAGTGCTACGGGCTACACCTTC
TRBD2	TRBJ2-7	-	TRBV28	CASRTGLGYEQYF	TGTGCCAGCAGGACGGGACTAGGGTACGAGCAGTACTTC
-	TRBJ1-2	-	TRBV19	CASSIVSAPYGYTF	TGTGCCAGTAGTATAGTATCGGCCCCTTATGGCTACACCTTC
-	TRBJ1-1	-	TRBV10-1	CASSEEIVDTEAFF	TGCGCCAGCAGCGAAGAAATCGTTGACACTGAAGCTTTCTTT
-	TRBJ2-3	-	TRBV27	CASSTLWEATDTQYF	TGTGCCAGCAGTACCCTTTGGGAGGCGACAGATACGCAGTATTTT
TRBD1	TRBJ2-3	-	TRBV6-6	CASRDRGRADTQYF	TGTGCCAGCCGGGACAGGGGTAGGGCAGATACGCAGTATTTT
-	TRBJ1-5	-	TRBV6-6	CASSPELYSNQPQHF	TGTGCCAGCAGCCCGGAGCTTTATAGCAATCAGCCCCAGCATTTT
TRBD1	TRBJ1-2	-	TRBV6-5	CASSRDRASGYTF	TGTGCCAGCAGCCGAGACAGGGCCTCTGGCTACACCTTC
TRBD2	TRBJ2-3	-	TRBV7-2	CASSLGAAAGEEDTQYF	TGTGCCAGCAGCTTAGGGGCTGCAGCGGGAGAGGAAGATACGCAGTATTTT
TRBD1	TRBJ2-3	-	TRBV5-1	CASTPTGGMPDTQYF	TGCGCCAGCACCCCGACAGGGGGCATGCCAGATACGCAGTATTTT
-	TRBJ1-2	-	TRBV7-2	CASSLAGRRGYTF	TGTGCCAGCAGCTTAGCCGGGCGACGGGGCTACACCTTC
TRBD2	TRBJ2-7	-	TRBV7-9	CASSLGGDGTSEQYF	TGTGCCAGCAGCCTGGGGGGGGACGGCACATCCGAGCAGTACTTC
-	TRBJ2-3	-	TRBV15	CATSRDLAVDTQYF	TGTGCCACCAGCAGAGATTTAGCGGTAGATACGCAGTATTTT
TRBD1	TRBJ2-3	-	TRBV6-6	CASSYRTGSTDTQYF	TGTGCCAGCAGTTACAGGACAGGGAGCACAGATACGCAGTATTTT
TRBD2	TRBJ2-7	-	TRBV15	CATSRVSGTISYEQYF	TGTGCCACCAGCAGAGTTAGTGGGACTATCTCCTACGAGCAGTACTTC
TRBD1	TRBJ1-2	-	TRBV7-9	CASSQDRGDYGYTF	TGTGCCAGCAGTCAAGACAGGGGAGACTATGGCTACACCTTC
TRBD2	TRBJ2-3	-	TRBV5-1	CASSLGLAGGTTDTQYF	TGCGCCAGCAGCTTGGGACTAGCGGGAGGGACCACAGATACGCAGTATTTT
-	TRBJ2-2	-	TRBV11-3	CASSLRTGELFF	TGTGCCAGCAGCCTAAGGACCGGGGAGCTGTTTTTT
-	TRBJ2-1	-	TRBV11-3	CASSRRIQGDNEQFF	TGTGCCAGCAGTAGGCGTATACAGGGAGACAATGAGCAGTTCTTC
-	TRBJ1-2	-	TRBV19	CASSINGGYTF	TGTGCCAGTAGTATAAACGGCGGCTACACCTTC
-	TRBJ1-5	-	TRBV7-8	CASTQGAQPQHF	TGTGCCAGCACCCAAGGAGCTCAGCCCCAGCATTTT
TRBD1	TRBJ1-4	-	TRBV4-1	CASSRTQGAGNEKLFF	TGCGCCAGCAGCCGTACACAGGGGGCTGGTAATGAAAAACTGTTTTTT
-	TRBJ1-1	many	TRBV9	CASSAPGTEAFF	TGTGCCAGCAGCGCTCCGGGCACTGAAGCTTTCTTT
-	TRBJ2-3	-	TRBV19	CASGSRGVSGTQYF	TGTGCCAGCGGGAGTAGGGGGGTGAGTGGTACGCAGTATTTT
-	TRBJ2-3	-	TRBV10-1	CASSESVSDTQYF	TGCGCCAGCAGTGAGTCAGTATCGGATACGCAGTATTTT
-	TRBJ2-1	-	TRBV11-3	CASSLMIGGEQFF	TGTGCCAGCAGCTTAATGATTGGCGGTGAGCAGTTCTTC
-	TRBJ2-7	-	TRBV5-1	CASGTGDSYEQYF	TGCGCCAGCGGTACGGGAGACTCCTACGAGCAGTACTTC
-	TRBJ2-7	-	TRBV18	CASSPRSGPSYEQYF	TGTGCCAGCTCACCAAGGTCAGGGCCCTCCTACGAGCAGTACTTC
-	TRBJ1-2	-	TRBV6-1	CASSEVLGVSGYTF	TGTGCCAGCAGTGAAGTGCTGGGGGTCTCTGGCTACACCTTC
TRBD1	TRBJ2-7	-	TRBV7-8	CASSMGQDTYEQYF	TGTGCCAGCAGCATGGGACAGGACACTTACGAGCAGTACTTC
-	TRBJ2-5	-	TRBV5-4	CASSFTSQETQYF	TGTGCCAGCAGCTTTACTTCCCAAGAGACCCAGTACTTC